The source of this TCR beta chain is a study of cytomegalovirus exposure and HLA in healthy donors. 13 Jbeta primers and 60 Vbeta primers were used for the PCR. Generated by immunoSEQ multiplex PCR, the TCRdb table keeps only in-frame clones and is missing some. The data contain roughly 140,000 clones, around 74% of them singletons. This clone has more than one count but fewer than ten. Germline loops: CDR1 MDHEN, CDR2 SYDVKM. V lost 6 bases to trimming and J lost 5 bases, with 13 bases between them. The CDR3 spans 13 residues. This sequence joins TRBV28 and TRBJ2-5; D is uncertain. The source of this sequence is a man between 45 and 60 years old in good health and CMV-seropositive. Sample: PBMCs. CDR3: CASSLPLRETQYF. The CDR3 nucleotides are TGTGCCAGCAGCCTACCCCTCCGGGAGACCCAGTACTTC.